The clone carrying this T cell receptor beta chain occurred a few times. Its antigen is undetermined. The entry originates in a study of cytomegalovirus exposure and HLA in healthy donors. Regarding the study as a whole: Later examination showed HLA-associated TCR beta chains had greater clonal expansion than equally common others. Across donors, sequencing depth was assumed by presence/absence analyses to be roughly uniform.

Vbeta (60) and Jbeta (13) primers were used in the PCR. The table came from immunoSEQ multiplex PCR; TCRdb's copy has only in-frame clones and leaves some out. In the table there are about 93,000 clones, 60% to 85% of which are singletons. V was pared by 3 bases and J by 5 bases, with 7 bases between. The CDR3 loop spans 12 amino acids. The germline gives CDR1 SGHTA, CDR2 FQGNSA. The sequence derives from a boy aged 5-17 years in good health and CMV-seronegative. Sequences were obtained from PBMCs. The genes are TRBV7-2 and TRBJ2-5, with D uncertain. CDR3 sequence reads: CASSFGQETQYF. The CDR3 DNA is TGTGCCAGCAGCTTTGGTCAGGAGACCCAGTACTTC.